These 7 T cell receptor beta chains share one sample of origin, sequenced in a study of cytomegalovirus exposure and HLA in healthy donors. The PCR made use of 60 Vbeta and 13 Jbeta primers. Profiling relied on immunoSEQ multiplex PCR, and the TCRdb table lists in-frame clones only, not all of them. The sample consists of roughly 150,000 clones, 70% to 85% of them appearing once. Sequencing was performed on PBMCs. The receptor source for this set is a male donor in good health and CMV-seronegative.

The chain is built from TRBV6-5 and TRBJ2-7; D is uncertain. The CDR3 has 15 residues. V dropped 3 bases and J dropped 6 bases, with 18 bases sitting between them. In germline, CDR1 is MNHEY, CDR2 SVGAGI. The CDR3 region has the DNA TGTGCCAGCAGTTATTCAATCAGCCCGGGTACCGAGCAGTACTTC. As protein: CASSYSISPGTEQYF.

The CDR3 coding sequence is TGTGCCAGCAGCTTACGGACTCCTTCTTCACCCCTCCACTTT. As protein: CASSLRTPSSPLHF. The chain combines TRBV11-1 with TRBJ1-6; unclear D gene. The V end was cut by 2 bases, the J end by 9 bases, with 11 bases between. The CDR3 runs 14 residues. CDR1 and CDR2 from the germline V gene are SGHAT and FQDESV (reference sequence).

J is TRBJ2-5 and V is TRBV10-3; D call uncertain. Per the germline V gene, CDR1 is ENHRY and CDR2 is SYGVKD. The V and J ends lost 1 base and 0 bases respectively, with 9 bases between them. The CDR3 covers 15 residues. The chain's CDR3 is CAISELTGYQETQYF. CDR3 bases: TGTGCCATCAGTGAGTTGACTGGGTACCAAGAGACCCAGTACTTC.

The chain couples TRBV29-1 to TRBJ1-5; the match to TRBD1 covers 7 bases. V trimming: 6 bases; J trimming: 4 bases; junction bases outside the gene matches: 6. The CDR3 has 13 amino acids. CDR1 is SQVTM and CDR2 is ANQGSEA in the germline V gene. The CDR3 here is CSVGGQQNQPQHF. In DNA, the CDR3 is TGCAGCGTGGGGGGACAGCAAAATCAGCCCCAGCATTTT.

The chain combines TRBV7-6 with TRBJ2-7; D is ambiguous. Trimming stripped 1 base from V and 2 bases from J, with 6 bases between. This CDR3 is 13 amino acids long. CDR1 is SGHVS, CDR2 FNYEAQ, per germline. The CDR3 coding sequence is TGTGCCAGCAGCTTAGAGTCTACCTACGAGCAGTACTTC. It encodes CASSLESTYEQYF. The variable domain in full, completed from reference TRBV7-6 and TRBJ2-7, reads GAGVSQSPRYKVTKRGQDVALRCDPISGHVSLYWYRQALGQGPEFLTYFNYEAQQDKSGLPNDRFSAERPEGSISTLTIQRTEQRDSAMYRCASSLESTYEQYFGPGTRLTVT.

The chain links TRBV7-3 to TRBJ2-2; possibly TRBD1 for D (6 bases). Germline CDR1 reads SGHTA; CDR2 reads FQGTGA. The CDR3 covers 17 residues. V was trimmed by 5 bases and J by 1 base, leaving 17 bases between them. The CDR3 DNA is TGTGCCAGCAGCCTTGGACCGGGACACAAGAACACCGGGGAGCTGTTTTTT. Translating it yields CASSLGPGHKNTGELFF.

The chain links TRBV7-9 to TRBJ1-5; perhaps TRBD1 as D (5 bases). The CDR3 has 17 residues. Germline assignment: CDR1 SEHNR and CDR2 FQNEAQ (reference sequence). The V and J ends lost 2 bases and 2 bases respectively, with 16 bases between them. CDR3 sequence: CASSLLAGVGGNQPQHF. In nucleotides, the CDR3 is TGTGCCAGCAGCTTACTTGCGGGGGTCGGGGGCAATCAGCCCCAGCATTTT.